This section outlines one T cell receptor beta chain sequence together with its context. The sample comes from a study of blood T cell repertoires in COVID-19. Study-level information: The United States, Italy and Spain supplied acute and convalescent COVID-19 samples. The analysed material was cDNA or gDNA that came from T cells, B-cell-depleted T cells, or PBMCs.

In the original processing: It was from reference gene primer amplification that nucleated cell counts were estimated. Data came from immunoSEQ multiplex PCR; TCRdb stores just in-frame clones and leaves some out. V, J and clone size are those of that table, while D and trimming were read from the DNA. The sample contains around 160,000 clones, 86% of which appear only once. The V gene's germline CDR1 is SNHLY and CDR2 FYNNEI. V dropped 3 bases and J dropped 6; count of bases not matched to a gene: 1. This CDR3 region has 12 residues. Input material: peripheral blood. The receptor was derived from a man in his late teens or twenties with acute or convalescent COVID-19. The rearrangement uses TRBV2 and TRBJ1-1, with 7 bases identical to TRBD1. The CDR3 bases are TGTGCCAGCAGTGACCAGGGGGCTGAAGCTTTCTTT. It encodes CASSDQGAEAFF.